A selection of T cell receptor beta chains follows, all from one sample in a study of cytomegalovirus exposure and HLA in healthy donors. Here immunoSEQ multiplex PCR was the method, and the copy in TCRdb shows in-frame clones only, minus some. Of 90,000 to 130,000 clones listed, roughly 69% were seen once; the top ten hold 2.2%. Sequencing was performed on PBMCs. All receptors derive from a woman aged 25 to 39 in good health and CMV-seronegative. The CDR3 runs from the conserved cysteine through the conserved F or W. D genes are given only for firm matches. Clone size is stated in some rows and not others, as once, few, many or a class when expanded.

V gene	D gene	CDR3 length	clone size	J gene	CDR3 DNA	CDR3 protein
TRBV25-1	NA	17	NA	TRBJ2-1	TGTGCCAGCAGTGGGGCTCAGGGCTGGAGCTCCTACAATGAGCAGTTCTTC	CASSGAQGWSSYNEQFF
TRBV7-2	NA	14	NA	TRBJ2-5	TGTGCCAGCACAGGGGACTATGGCCAAGAGACCCAGTACTTC	CASTGDYGQETQYF
TRBV7-2	TRBD2	15	NA	TRBJ2-1	TGTGCCAGCAGCTTCCTAGCGGGAGGGCCGAATGAGCAGTTCTTC	CASSFLAGGPNEQFF
TRBV7-9	NA	16	NA	TRBJ2-5	TGTGCCAGCAGCTTTGGGATCGGGAACTTTAAAGAGACCCAGTACTTC	CASSFGIGNFKETQYF
TRBV6-1	NA	14	NA	TRBJ2-7	TGTGCCAGCAGTGAAAGAGGCTTCACCTACGAGCAGTACTTC	CASSERGFTYEQYF
TRBV5-6	TRBD2	15	NA	TRBJ2-1	TGTGCCAGCAGCTTGGGACTAGCGGGTTACAATGAGCAGTTCTTC	CASSLGLAGYNEQFF
TRBV2	TRBD1	17	NA	TRBJ2-5	TGTGCCAGCAACGACGGATTAGGGGGCGCCCATTTAGAGACCCAGTACTTC	CASNDGLGGAHLETQYF
TRBV21-1	NA	14	NA	TRBJ2-7	TGTGCCAGCAGCGAGGGGGCATTGTCGGACGAGCAGTACTTC	CASSEGALSDEQYF
TRBV7-2	TRBD2	16	NA	TRBJ2-1	TGTGCCAGCAGCCCTCCGGGACTAGCGGGTCTCAATGAGCAGTTCTTC	CASSPPGLAGLNEQFF
TRBV19	NA	15	few	TRBJ1-1	TGTGCCAGTAGTATACGAGACAGGCTGAACACTGAAGCTTTCTTT	CASSIRDRLNTEAFF
TRBV10-3	TRBD1	15	NA	TRBJ2-7	TGTGCCATCAGTAACTCGGGACAGGGTATCTACGAGCAGTACTTC	CAISNSGQGIYEQYF
TRBV7-8	NA	18	NA	TRBJ1-2	TGTGCCAGCAGCTTACCGCGGGGAAGGGGCGACCCTGACTATGGCTACACCTTC	CASSLPRGRGDPDYGYTF
TRBV28	TRBD1	15	NA	TRBJ2-7	TGTGCCAGCAGCCCCAGGGGGCCCGGATTCTACGAGCAGTACTTC	CASSPRGPGFYEQYF
TRBV5-1	TRBD1	14	NA	TRBJ2-7	TGCGCCAGCAGGCCCGGGACAGGGGGCTACGAGCAGTACTTC	CASRPGTGGYEQYF
TRBV28	NA	17	once	TRBJ2-1	TGTGCCAGCAATACCCGTAGGGCGGGACGCTCCTACAATGAGCAGTTCTTC	CASNTRRAGRSYNEQFF
TRBV20-1	NA	11	NA	TRBJ2-1	TGCAGTGCTAGAGATCCCCGTGAGCAGTTCTTC	CSARDPREQFF
TRBV5-5	TRBD2	14	NA	TRBJ2-7	TGTGCCAGCAGCTCGACTAGCTTCTCCTACGAGCAGTACTTC	CASSSTSFSYEQYF
TRBV7-9	TRBD1	14	NA	TRBJ1-1	TGTGCCAGCAGCCGAGGACAGGGGACCACTGAAGCTTTCTTT	CASSRGQGTTEAFF
TRBV30	TRBD1	14	NA	TRBJ1-1	TGTGCCTGGAGGGGGGGACAGGGGTTCGCTGAAGCTTTCTTT	CAWRGGQGFAEAFF
TRBV5-1	TRBD1	14	NA	TRBJ1-2	TGCGCCAGCAGCATAGGGACAGCAGGGGAAACCTACACCTTC	CASSIGTAGETYTF
TRBV25-1	TRBD1	14	once	TRBJ2-3	TGTGCCAGCAGTGATCCGACAGGGCCGGATACGCAGTATTTT	CASSDPTGPDTQYF
TRBV10-3	NA	14	NA	TRBJ1-2	TGTGCCATCAGCGGGTCAGACGTAAAGTATGGCTACACCTTC	CAISGSDVKYGYTF
TRBV7-9	NA	14	NA	TRBJ2-7	TGTGCCAGCAGCAACCGGGACTTTCCCTACGAGCAGTACTTC	CASSNRDFPYEQYF
TRBV5-1	TRBD2	17	NA	TRBJ2-3	TGCGCCAGCAGCTTGGCTGGTACTAGCGGGAGCACAGATACGCAGTATTTT	CASSLAGTSGSTDTQYF
TRBV5-1	NA	15	NA	TRBJ2-5	TGCGCCAGCAGCTTGAGCAGGGGAGCCCAAGAGACCCAGTACTTC	CASSLSRGAQETQYF
TRBV5-6	TRBD2	15	NA	TRBJ2-1	TGTGCCAGCAGCTCCCCCCCGGGGGGGTACAATGAGCAGTTCTTC	CASSSPPGGYNEQFF
TRBV19	NA	14	once	TRBJ1-2	TGTGCCAGTAGTATCGGGCAGGGCCGCTATGGCTACACCTTC	CASSIGQGRYGYTF
TRBV27	TRBD1	13	NA	TRBJ1-2	TGTGCCAGCAGAAATGACAGGGAATATGGCTACACCTTC	CASRNDREYGYTF
TRBV27	TRBD2	14	NA	TRBJ2-7	TGTGCCAGCAGTTCCGGGAGGGCCCTGCACGAGCAGTACTTC	CASSSGRALHEQYF
TRBV18	TRBD1	16	NA	TRBJ2-3	TGTGCCAGCTCACCAGCTGGGACAGGGGGCTCGGATACGCAGTATTTT	CASSPAGTGGSDTQYF
TRBV7-2	TRBD1	17	NA	TRBJ2-7	TGTGCCAGCAGCTTAGCCCCGATTGGGACAGGAGTTGACGAGCAGTACTTC	CASSLAPIGTGVDEQYF
TRBV7-3	NA	12	NA	TRBJ2-7	TGTGCCAGCAGCAAACATGACTACGAGCAGTACTTC	CASSKHDYEQYF
TRBV28	NA	18	NA	TRBJ1-1	TGTGCCAGCAGTTTACCCGGGGGAGGGGTGTTCGTGAACACTGAAGCTTTCTTT	CASSLPGGGVFVNTEAFF
TRBV7-3	TRBD1	14	NA	TRBJ1-1	TGTGCCAGCAGCAAGGGACAGGGGAACACTGAAGCTTTCTTT	CASSKGQGNTEAFF
TRBV5-4	NA	14	NA	TRBJ1-2	TGTGCCAGCAGCCCAAGTCAGGGGATCTATGGCTACACCTTC	CASSPSQGIYGYTF